The 5 T cell receptor beta chains below all came from one sample that was sequenced in a study of blood T cell repertoires in COVID-19. TCRdb's copy holds only in-frame clones and misses some; the assay was immunoSEQ multiplex PCR. The profile covers 88,000 or so clones, with roughly 80% appearing a single time and roughly 11% taken by the ten largest. The specimen sequenced was peripheral blood. All receptors derive from a human donor in a cohort sampled during active COVID-19.

This clone showed up just once. The chain links TRBV28 to TRBJ1-4; a possible D gene is TRBD1 (6 bases). From germline, CDR1 is MDHEN and CDR2 SYDVKM. V was shortened by 7 bases and J by 6 bases, with 18 bases between the two germline ends. The length of the CDR3 is 15 residues. Written as DNA, the CDR3 is TGTGCCAGCAATCCTGGGGGACACGGGGATGAAAAACTGTTTTTT. Its translation is CASNPGGHGDEKLFF.

V usage is TRBV28 and J usage is TRBJ1-1, with 7 nucleotides matching TRBD1. The V gene's germline CDR1 is MDHEN and CDR2 SYDVKM. This CDR3 has 11 residues. Losses at the gene ends were 9 bases for V and 8 bases for J; bases not matched to a gene: 6. CDR3 nucleotides: TGTGCCAGTTTCCGGGACAGCGAAGCTTTCTTT. It codes for CASFRDSEAFF.

In its sample, this clone was seen once. The rearrangement links TRBV6-6 to TRBJ1-4; 7 bases line up with TRBD1. The germline CDR1 and CDR2 sequences are MNHNY and SVGAGI (reference sequence). This CDR3 has 16 amino acids. Unmatched junction bases numbered 6, after V lost 5 bases and J lost 0 bases. CDR3 nucleotide sequence: TGTGCCAGCAGTAAACGACAGGGCGCAACTAATGAAAAACTGTTTTTT. This codes for CASSKRQGATNEKLFF.

The rearrangement joins TRBV6-5 to TRBJ2-7; TRBD1 matches at 9 bases. Germline V lookup: CDR1 MNHEY, CDR2 SVGAGI. V lost 6 bases to trimming and J lost 0 bases; unmatched junction nucleotides: 6. The CDR3 is made up of 15 amino acids. The DNA of the CDR3 is TGTGCCAGCAGACATGACAGGGGGGGCTCCTACGAGCAGTACTTC. Translating gives CASRHDRGGSYEQYF.

The V call is TRBV28, the J call TRBJ1-6; no clear D gene. CDR3 length: 12 residues. Germline assignment: CDR1 MDHEN and CDR2 SYDVKM. The germline V and J ends were trimmed by 6 bases and 6 bases, with 6 bases remaining between them. In DNA, the CDR3 is TGTGCCAGCAGAGAGATTAATTCACCCCTCCACTTT. Amino acids: CASREINSPLHF.